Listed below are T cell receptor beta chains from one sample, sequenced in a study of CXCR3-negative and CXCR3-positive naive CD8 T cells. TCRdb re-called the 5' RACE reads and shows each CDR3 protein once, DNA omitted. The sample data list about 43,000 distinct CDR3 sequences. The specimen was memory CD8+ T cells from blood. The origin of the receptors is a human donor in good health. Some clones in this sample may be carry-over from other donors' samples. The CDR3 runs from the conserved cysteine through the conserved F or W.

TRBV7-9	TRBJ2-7	CASRGIRVGFSYEQYF
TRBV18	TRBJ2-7	CASSPSGLAGAYEQYF
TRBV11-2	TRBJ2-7	CASSRGLQGSYEQYF
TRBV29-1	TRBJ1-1	CSTGSDTEAFF
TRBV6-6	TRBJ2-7	CASSYSYEGTYEQYF
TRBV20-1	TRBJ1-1	CSASETSIEAFF
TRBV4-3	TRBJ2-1	CASSQDEGQGYNEQFF
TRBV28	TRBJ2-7	CASSRVRSYEQYF
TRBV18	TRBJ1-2	CASSPGLPGQSYGYTF
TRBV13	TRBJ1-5	CASSLLGGQPQHF
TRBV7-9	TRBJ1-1	CASSFRVLDTEAFF
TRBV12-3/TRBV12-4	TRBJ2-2	CASSLFPGQYTGELFF
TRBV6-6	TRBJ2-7	CASSLTSGGPNYEQYF
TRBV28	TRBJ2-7	CASSPDRGSYEQYF
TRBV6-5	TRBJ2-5	CASSYSSSRGGGEAQYF
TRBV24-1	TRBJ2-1	CATSDPGTSHNLDEQFF
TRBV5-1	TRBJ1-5	CASSLDPQVDSNQPQHF
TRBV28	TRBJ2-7	CASSTLQASGRAAVEQYF